These 24 T cell receptor beta chains originate from one sample sequenced in a study of blood T cell repertoires in COVID-19. Assay: immunoSEQ multiplex PCR; the TCRdb copy retains only in-frame clones and omits some. The data contain fewer than 300,000 clones, less than 85% of them seen just once; the ten biggest clones take up roughly 1.5%. Sequenced material: peripheral blood. The receptor source for this set is a human donor with COVID-19, enrolled during active disease. The donor label of this sample is uncertain.

The genes are TRBV4-3 and TRBJ2-2; D is uncertain. Trimming shortened V by 7 bases and J by 5 bases, and 14 bases separated the two germline ends. The CDR3 sequence is 14 residues long. Per germline, CDR1 LGHNA and CDR2 YSLEER. CDR3 in amino acids: CASNQNLGTGELFF. The CDR3 coding sequence is TGCGCCAGCAACCAGAACCTAGGAACCGGGGAGCTGTTTTTT.

Many counts were recorded for this clone. The gene calls are TRBV12-2 and TRBJ2-1; the table gives TRBD2 as D, unverified against the DNA. TRBV12-2 is given as a pseudogene. CDR3 length: 21 residues. The CDR3 here is CASRLARSGLAGGSSYNEQFF. CDR3 nucleotide sequence: TGTGCAAGTCGCTTAGCGCGTTCCGGACTAGCGGGAGGCTCCTCCTACAATGAGCAGTTCTTC.

V and J are TRBV28 and TRBJ2-7, with D possibly TRBD2 on 6 matching bases. This CDR3 contains 14 residues. V was pared by 5 bases and J by 6 bases, with 17 bases between. The germline V gene encodes CDR1 MDHEN and CDR2 SYDVKM. CDR3 in amino acids: CASSNPSRGGEQYF. In DNA, the CDR3 is TGTGCCAGCAGTAACCCAAGTCGGGGAGGCGAGCAGTACTTC.

V usage is TRBV6-6 and J usage is TRBJ1-2; D is possibly TRBD1 (5 bases). V lost 0 bases, J lost 6 bases, and 8 bases lay in between. CDR1 and CDR2 (germline): MNHNY, SVGAGI (reference sequence). The length of the CDR3 is 13 residues. CDR3 loop: CASSYSTRDGYTF. The CDR3 DNA reads TGTGCCAGCAGTTACTCCACCAGGGATGGCTACACCTTC.

This clone was seen only once. In DNA, the CDR3 is TGTGCCAGTAGAGGACAGGGTCCCTACGAGCAGTACTTC. This gives the protein CASRGQGPYEQYF. The V gene is TRBV19, the J gene TRBJ2-7; 8 bases map to TRBD1. CDR1 is LNHDA and CDR2 is SQIVND in the germline V gene (reference sequence). V shed 6 bases, J shed 2 bases, and the junction held 3 bases outside the gene matches. The CDR3 consists of 13 residues.

This rearrangement joins TRBV29-1 to TRBJ2-6; D is uncertain. Germline assignment: CDR1 SQVTM and CDR2 ANQGSEA. CDR3 length: 13 residues. Trimming left V 8 bases short and J 0 bases short, with 8 bases between. In nucleotides, the CDR3 is TGCAGCTCCCAGGACTCTGGGGCCAACGTCCTGACTTTC. This translates into CSSQDSGANVLTF.

The V gene is TRBV28, the J gene TRBJ1-5, with D hard to call. The germline V and J ends were trimmed by 5 bases and 1 base, with 18 bases remaining between them. The CDR3 runs to 17 residues. Germline V gives CDR1 MDHEN, CDR2 SYDVKM. The CDR3 DNA follows: TGTGCCAGCAGTCCTAGAAGGAACGCGGGCAGCAATCAGCCCCAGCATTTT. The encoded protein is CASSPRRNAGSNQPQHF.

The chain recombines TRBV5-1 with TRBJ2-3; TRBD1 matches at 9 bases. The length of the CDR3 is 17 residues. The V and J ends lost 0 bases and 0 bases, in that order; junction bases with no gene match: 5. From germline, CDR1 is SGHRS and CDR2 YFSETQ. CDR3 region: CASSLVTGTGSTDTQYF. The CDR3 DNA reads TGCGCCAGCAGCTTGGTTACTGGGACAGGGAGCACAGATACGCAGTATTTT. Looking up the rest from reference TRBV5-1 and TRBJ2-3 gives the full variable domain: KAGVTQTPRYLIKTRGQQVTLSCSPISGHRSVSWYQQTPGQGLQFLFEYFSETQRNKGNFPGRFSGRQFSNSRSEMNVSTLELGDSALYLCASSLVTGTGSTDTQYFGPGTRLTVL.

The genes are TRBV5-5 and TRBJ2-5; D ambiguous. The CDR3 is 13 amino acids. Trimming removed 3 bases at V and 1 base at J, with 7 bases between. Germline V lookup: CDR1 SGHKS, CDR2 YYEKEE (reference sequence). The CDR3 protein is CASSYSTQETQYF. DNA for the CDR3: TGTGCCAGCAGCTACTCTACCCAAGAGACCCAGTACTTC.

The chain carries TRBV2 and TRBJ1-3, with D perhaps matching TRBD1 (6 bases). This CDR3 contains 15 residues. Per the germline V gene, CDR1 is SNHLY and CDR2 is FYNNEI. Trimming cost V 7 bases and J 0 bases, with 13 bases left between them. The CDR3 bases are TGTGCCAGCAACATCGGGACATCCTCTGGAAACACCATATATTTT. This encodes CASNIGTSSGNTIYF.

The rearrangement joins TRBV14 to TRBJ2-7, with a tentative D call TRBD2 (7 bases). This CDR3 has 17 amino acids. The V and J ends lost 0 bases and 4 bases respectively, with 19 bases between them. Per the germline V gene, CDR1 is SGHDN and CDR2 is FVKESK. In DNA, the CDR3 is TGTGCCAGCAGCCAAGATCCAGGGGCGGGAGTCGGTTACGAGCAGTACTTC. Protein product: CASSQDPGAGVGYEQYF.

The V call is TRBV19, the J call TRBJ1-1; TRBD1 agrees at 7 bases. This CDR3 has 15 amino acids. Germline CDR1 and CDR2: LNHDA and SQIVND (reference sequence). The V gene end was trimmed by 6 bases and the J gene end by 3 bases; junction bases not matched to a gene: 10. The CDR3 region is CASRGPGGFDTEAFF. CDR3 bases: TGTGCCAGTAGAGGTCCAGGGGGGTTCGACACTGAAGCTTTCTTT. Combining the CDR3 with reference TRBV19 and TRBJ1-1 gives the whole variable domain DGGITQSPKYLFRKEGQNVTLSCEQNLNHDAMYWYRQDPGQGLRLIYYSQIVNDFQKGDIAEGYSVSREKKESFPLTVTSAQKNPTAFYLCASRGPGGFDTEAFFGQGTRLTVV.

The chain couples TRBV19 to TRBJ1-1, with a possible D match to TRBD1 (6 bases). CDR1 and CDR2 (germline): LNHDA, SQIVND (reference sequence). V shed 7 bases and J shed 8 bases, with 14 bases lying between them. CDR3 length equals 12 residues. CDR3 in amino acids: CASTPGGGEAFF. CDR3 DNA: TGTGCCAGTACCCCGGGAGGGGGGGAAGCTTTCTTT.

The chain employs TRBV5-1 and TRBJ2-7, with D perhaps matching TRBD2 (7 bases). Germline CDR1 reads SGHRS; CDR2 reads YFSETQ. V was cut by 2 bases and J by 5 bases, with 11 bases left in between. This CDR3 contains 13 residues. The CDR3 DNA follows: TGCGCCAGCAGCTTAGGGGGAGGGGACGAGCAGTACTTC. It is translated as CASSLGGGDEQYF.

The chain recombines TRBV30 with TRBJ1-3; D might be TRBD1 (5 bases). V lost 0 bases to trimming and J lost 3 bases, with 15 bases between them. The CDR3 has 16 residues. The germline CDR1 and CDR2 sequences are GTSNPN and SVGIG (reference sequence). CDR3 coding DNA: TGTGCCTGGAGTGTACTCGGGGGGTTGTATGGAAACACCATATATTTT. It yields the protein CAWSVLGGLYGNTIYF.

The chain joins TRBV4-1 to TRBJ1-1; weak D call: TRBD1 (6 bases). V lost 4 bases, J lost 3 bases, and 18 bases lay in between. The CDR3 covers 16 residues. Germline V gene lookup returns CDR1 MGHRA and CDR2 YSYEKL. CDR3 in amino acids: CASSPPVGRGDTEAFF. For the CDR3, the DNA is TGCGCCAGCAGCCCTCCGGTGGGCAGGGGAGACACTGAAGCTTTCTTT.

The V call is TRBV19, the J call TRBJ1-3, with 7 bases identical to TRBD1. J was trimmed by 3 bases and V by 7 bases; bases with no gene match: 9. CDR1 is LNHDA and CDR2 is SQIVND in the germline V gene (reference sequence). The CDR3 contains 15 residues. The CDR3 DNA is TGTGCCAGTACTACCGACAGGGCCCTTGGAAACACCATATATTTT. Residues: CASTTDRALGNTIYF.

This sequence joins TRBV30 and TRBJ1-4; no clear D gene. The CDR3 contains 14 residues. V was cut by 4 bases and J by 8 bases, with 17 bases left in between. Germline CDR1 GTSNPN, CDR2 SVGIG (reference sequence). In nucleotides, the CDR3 is TGTGCCTGGACCCCGGAGTTTTCATTCGAAAAACTGTTTTTT. Its protein product is CAWTPEFSFEKLFF.

The chain combines TRBV3-1 (or the pseudogene TRBV3-2) with TRBJ2-6; 10 bases fit TRBD1. There are 17 residues in the CDR3. The V gene end was trimmed by 4 bases and the J gene end by 3 bases; junction bases not matched to a gene: 6. Germline CDR1 is LGHDT and CDR2 is YNNKEL (reference sequence). The DNA of the CDR3 is TGTGCCAGCAGCCCCTACGGGACAGGGGATGGGGCCAACGTCCTGACTTTC. Residues: CASSPYGTGDGANVLTF.

This clone was observed a single time. The chain recombines TRBV27 with TRBJ1-2, with a possible D match to TRBD1 (5 bases). The CDR3 totals 14 residues. Trimming shortened V by 8 bases and J by 0 bases, and 13 bases separated the two germline ends. Germline values: CDR1 MNHEY, CDR2 SMNVEV (reference sequence). The CDR3 DNA reads as TGTGCCAGCGCCCGCCGCAGGGCTAACTATGGCTACACCTTC. This encodes CASARRRANYGYTF.

This clone appeared a few times. The chain is built from TRBV6-2 or TRBV6-3 and TRBJ1-2, with a weak D call TRBD1 (6 bases). Trimming left V 4 bases short and J 7 bases short, with 13 bases between. CDR1 is MNHEY and CDR2 is SVGEGT in the germline V gene. The CDR3 is 13 amino acids. The CDR3 spells CASSSGTNGGYTF. CDR3 bases: TGTGCCAGCAGTTCCGGGACAAATGGTGGCTACACCTTC.

This clone was picked up one time. As DNA, the CDR3 is TGTGCCCCGATCGGAGGCGGGATCTCCTACGAGCAGTACTTC. Amino acids: CAPIGGGISYEQYF. This chain uses TRBV21-1 with TRBJ2-7; the DNA was not compared with TRBD2, the D call given in the table. TRBV21-1 is tagged as a pseudogene. The CDR3 totals 14 residues.

This chain links TRBV20-1 with TRBJ2-7; TRBD1 aligns across 8 bases. Losses at the gene ends were 6 bases for V and 4 bases for J; bases not matched to a gene: 2. This CDR3 region has 11 residues. Germline-derived CDR1 and CDR2 are DFQATT and SNEGSKA (reference sequence). CDR3 loop: CSAWTGYEQYF. The CDR3 DNA reads TGCAGTGCGTGGACAGGGTACGAGCAGTACTTC.

The J gene is TRBJ2-3, the V gene TRBV28; no firm D call. V gave up 5 bases and J gave up 2 bases, with 11 bases separating them. This CDR3 contains 14 residues. CDR1 and CDR2 (germline): MDHEN, SYDVKM. CDR3 in amino acids: CASSPVAITDTQYF. For the CDR3, the DNA is TGTGCCAGCAGTCCCGTGGCAATCACAGATACGCAGTATTTT.